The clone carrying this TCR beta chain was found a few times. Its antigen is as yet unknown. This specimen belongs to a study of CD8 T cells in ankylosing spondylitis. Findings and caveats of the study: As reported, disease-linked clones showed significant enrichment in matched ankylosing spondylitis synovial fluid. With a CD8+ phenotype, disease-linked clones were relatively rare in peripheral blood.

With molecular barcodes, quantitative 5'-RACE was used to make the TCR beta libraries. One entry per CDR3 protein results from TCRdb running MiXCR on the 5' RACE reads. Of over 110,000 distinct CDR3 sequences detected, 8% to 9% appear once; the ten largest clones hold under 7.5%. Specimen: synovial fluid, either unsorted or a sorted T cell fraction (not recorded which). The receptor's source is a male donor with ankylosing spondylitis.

For the CDR3, the DNA is TGTGCCAGCAGGCCCACCGGGACAGGTCAGGAGACCCAGTACTTC. Amino acid sequence: CASRPTGTGQETQYF. The chain joins TRBV6-1 to TRBJ2-5; 8 bases map to TRBD1. This CDR3 comprises 15 residues. Germline CDR1 is MNHNS and CDR2 is SASEGT. The V segment lost 6 bases and the J segment 5 bases; nucleotides outside the gene matches: 11.